These T cell receptor beta chains were read from a single sample in a study of T-cell memory formation after mild COVID-19. TCRdb reprocessed the 5' RACE reads with MiXCR, giving one entry per CDR3 protein. The sample yields more than 150,000 distinct CDR3 sequences, less than 20% seen once. The sample comprised PBMCs or a T cell subset sorted from them (not recorded which). The receptors were gathered from a young man who had mild COVID-19 (a few samples of this study predate the infection). Cell type and time point are not known. Both conserved end residues are trimmed from each CDR3.

J	V	length	CDR3
TRBJ2-4	TRBV18	14	ASSPLGSGGKNIQY
TRBJ2-2	TRBV20-1	10	SATANTGELF
TRBJ2-1	TRBV12-3/TRBV12-4	12	ASRGLARYNEQF
TRBJ2-1	TRBV12-3/TRBV12-4	14	ASSGASGGVDNEQF
TRBJ2-3	TRBV24-1	11	ATSEPGRNTQY
TRBJ1-6	TRBV3-1	13	ASSPRDRINSPLH
TRBJ2-6	TRBV12-3/TRBV12-4	13	ASSFGQGSPNVLT
TRBJ2-1	TRBV3-1	13	ASSQAVGSYNDQF
TRBJ2-2	TRBV7-8	14	ASSTRQGYWTGELF
TRBJ2-5	TRBV9	12	ASSALAGEETQY
TRBJ2-2	TRBV11-2	13	ASGSRGRFAGELF
TRBJ2-7	TRBV12-3/TRBV12-4	12	ASRPQGASYEQY
TRBJ1-2	TRBV7-2	11	ASSPFAVGGYT
TRBJ1-1	TRBV9	13	ASSVGLPGGTEAF
TRBJ1-3	TRBV6-5	14	ASSYSVGASGNTIY
TRBJ2-3	TRBV12-3/TRBV12-4	13	ASSSRSLGTDTQY
TRBJ1-1	TRBV12-3/TRBV12-4	11	ASSFWGPDEAF
TRBJ1-1	TRBV7-2	13	ASSSRTGVHTEAF